This T cell receptor beta chain was sequenced in a study of cytomegalovirus exposure and HLA in healthy donors. Study observations and caveats: While the bulk of TCR sequences proved rare, some public TCRs turned up in many donors.

This clone was found once. Its antigen is still unknown. PCR was performed using 60 Vbeta and 13 Jbeta primers. The method was immunoSEQ multiplex PCR; TCRdb's version includes in-frame clones alone and lacks a portion of them. Among around 150,000 clones listed, 75% to 85% were seen once. Trimming shortened V by 3 bases and J by 5 bases, and 8 bases separated the two germline ends. This CDR3 has 13 amino acids. Per germline, CDR1 MRHNA and CDR2 SNTAGT. Sequencing input: PBMCs. This receptor was obtained from a human donor in good health. The J gene is TRBJ2-1, the V gene TRBV6-4; maybe TRBD1 (6 bases). This CDR3 is CASSEGANNEQFF. The CDR3 DNA is TGTGCCAGCAGTGAGGGGGCAAACAATGAGCAGTTCTTC.